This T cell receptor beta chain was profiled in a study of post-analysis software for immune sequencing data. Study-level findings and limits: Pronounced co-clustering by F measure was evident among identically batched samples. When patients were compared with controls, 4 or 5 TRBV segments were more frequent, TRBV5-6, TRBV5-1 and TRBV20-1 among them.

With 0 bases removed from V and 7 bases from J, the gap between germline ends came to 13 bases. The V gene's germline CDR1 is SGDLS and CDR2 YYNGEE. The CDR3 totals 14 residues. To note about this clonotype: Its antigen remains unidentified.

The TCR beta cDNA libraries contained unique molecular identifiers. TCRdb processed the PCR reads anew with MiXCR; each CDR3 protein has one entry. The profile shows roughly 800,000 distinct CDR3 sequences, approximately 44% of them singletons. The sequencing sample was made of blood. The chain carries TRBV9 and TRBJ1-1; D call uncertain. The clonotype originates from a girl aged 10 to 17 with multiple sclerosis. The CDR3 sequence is CASSVGYPSDEAFF. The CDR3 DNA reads TGTGCCAGCAGCGTAGGTTACCCCTCGGATGAAGCTTTCTTT.